The clone carrying this T cell receptor (beta chain) has at least ten counts. Its antigen is not identified. The data stem from a study of CD8 T cells in ankylosing spondylitis. J was trimmed by 6 bases and V by 5 bases; bases with no gene match: 9. The germline gives CDR1 MGHRA, CDR2 YSYEKL. CDR3 length: 16 amino acids. Points from the study as a whole: It was reported that disease-linked clones were significantly enriched in matched ankylosing spondylitis synovial fluid.

TCRdb processed the 5' RACE reads anew with MiXCR; each CDR3 protein has one entry. The sample has some 30,000 distinct CDR3 sequences; 7.2% are singletons. The sequenced sample was blood, either unsorted or a sorted T cell fraction (not recorded which). V and J are TRBV4-1 and TRBJ2-1; the match to TRBD2 covers 11 bases. This receptor was taken from a male donor with ankylosing spondylitis or in good health (not recorded which). Written as DNA, the CDR3 is TGCGCCAGCAGCAGGTACGCGACTAGCGGGATCAATGAGCAGTTCTTC. Protein: CASSRYATSGINEQFF.